This T cell receptor (beta chain) derives from a study of blood T cell repertoires in COVID-19 (dated by TCRdb to 2020 to 2021). The study in broad terms: The collaborator samples originated in the United States, Italy and Spain and spanned the acute and convalescent phases of COVID-19. A de-identified subject ID, COVID-19 status, age in years and sex were almost always included in the sample metadata. The repertoires were released in a freely available public database meant as a resource for research on the immune response to SARS-CoV-2. Subjects who had been exposed to COVID-19, were actively infected with it, or had recovered from it provided the deeply sampled blood TCRbeta repertoires that made up the dataset. HLA class I and class II types, where available, came from metadata supplied by the sample provider rather than from assay-based typing. The material from the prospective study consisted of cDNA or gDNA derived from T cells, B-cell-depleted T cells, or PBMCs. The samples were drawn from the first 160 participants of the ongoing ImmuneRACE study and from 1,200 or so subjects provided by 6 global collaborators.

TCRbeta CDR3 regions were amplified from genomic DNA using the immunoSEQ Assay, a bias-controlled multiplex PCR. As for the original processing: Within the assay, amplification of reference gene primers was used to estimate how many nucleated cells each sample contained. To quantify the absolute abundance of each unique TCRbeta CDR3 rearrangement, sequence reads were collapsed and filtered. For each sample, productive Simpson clonality was calculated as the square root of Simpson's diversity index across productive rearrangements. The table was pulled from immuneACCESS by TCRdb, which kept in-frame rearrangements only. Such tables lose some clones; where checked, under half of the loss comes from unresolved V genes, and the rest has no known cause. The DNA was the basis for D and trimming; V, J and clone size are from that table. The sample table holds roughly 250,000 clones, of which around nine tenths were seen once. The ten largest clones add up to over 7.5% of the sample.

A second Seattle source provided samples from volunteer blood donors who had recovered from COVID-19. Each collaborating institution followed its own protocols to collect whole blood in K2EDTA tubes. Collaborator samples were shipped for TCRbeta analysis as frozen whole blood, isolated PBMCs, or DNA extracted from either sample type. Results and caveats for the whole study, not just this receptor: The quantity of clinical and demographic metadata differed by source and by participant and was supplied without curation.

Details on this clone: This clone's antigen is unknown. No base-level quality is on record; no much larger clone is a single base apart.

The cysteine opens and the phenylalanine closes a CDR3 of 12 amino acids. Only the CDR3 region is kept as DNA, spanning 36 bases read in frame from base 1. Between the V and J ends, shortened by 5 bases and 5 bases respectively, the junction contains 10 bases. CDR1 and CDR2, per the germline V gene (reference sequence), are SEHNR and FQNEAQ. The receptor's source is a man between 40 and 49 years old who had recovered from COVID-19. Material: peripheral blood. The chain is encoded by TRBV7-9 joined to TRBJ2-7, with the D gene not confidently named. The CDR3 here reads CASSPVANEQYF. The nucleotide sequence is given as TGTGCCAGCAGCCCCGTGGCCAACGAGCAGTACTTC.